A selection of T cell receptor beta chains follows, all from one sample in a study of Graves' ophthalmopathy and Graves' hyperthyroidism. MiXCR, run by TCRdb on the multiplex PCR reads, gives a single entry per CDR3 protein. The sample consists of more than 300,000 distinct CDR3 sequences, about a sixth of them appearing once. The source material was peripheral blood. The receptors here all came from an adult woman with stable Graves' hyperthyroidism. The CDR3 runs from the conserved cysteine through the conserved F or W. The order of the fields is J gene, V gene, clone size, D gene, CDR3 protein, CDR3 DNA. D genes are given only for firm matches. Some rows have no size entry. The others give once, few or many, or a class for an expanded clone.

TRBJ2-5,TRBV20-1,few,TRBD2,CSARDVSRGSRQETQYF,TGCAGTGCTAGAGATGTCAGCCGCGGGAGCCGTCAAGAGACCCAGTACTTC
TRBJ2-7,TRBV6-1,many,TRBD2,CASRRLAGVFHEQYF,TGTGCCAGCAGACGCCTAGCGGGAGTTTTCCACGAGCAGTACTTC
TRBJ1-1,TRBV28,many,.,CASSLSPDTRGGTEAFF,TGTGCCAGCAGTTTAAGCCCCGACACGAGGGGGGGGACTGAAGCTTTCTTT
TRBJ2-2,TRBV6-5,.,.,CASSYSLTGEVDTGELFF,TGTGCCAGCAGTTACTCCCTAACAGGGGAGGTGGACACCGGGGAGCTGTTTTTT
TRBJ1-2,TRBV27,once,TRBD1,CASSSSGQGNYGYTF,TGTGCCAGCAGCTCTTCCGGACAGGGCAACTATGGCTACACCTTC
TRBJ2-7,TRBV11-2,many,.,CASSPDRSLSYEQYF,TGTGCCAGCAGCCCAGACAGGTCCCTTTCCTACGAGCAGTACTTC
TRBJ1-1,TRBV30,many,TRBD1,CAWTGRRDRGFTEAFF,TGTGCCTGGACGGGTAGGAGGGACAGGGGGTTCACTGAAGCTTTCTTT
TRBJ2-7,TRBV28,.,.,CASSSPILRQAGKYEQYF,TGTGCCAGCAGTTCCCCAATTTTAAGACAAGCAGGGAAATACGAGCAGTACTTC
TRBJ1-2,TRBV6-5,many,.,CASRGGGYGYTF,TGTGCCAGCAGGGGGGGGGGCTATGGCTACACCTTC
TRBJ2-2,TRBV28,many,.,CASTPGRTGELFF,TGTGCCAGCACTCCAGGGAGAACCGGGGAGCTGTTTTTT
TRBJ2-7,TRBV5-1,many,.,CASSLYTGTYEQYF,TGCGCCAGCAGCTTGTACACAGGGACCTACGAGCAGTACTTC
TRBJ1-5,TRBV4-1,many,TRBD1,CASSPPPGQGIRQPQHF,TGCGCCAGCAGCCCCCCTCCGGGACAGGGTATCCGGCAGCCCCAGCATTTT
TRBJ1-5,TRBV10-3,.,TRBD1,CAGGQGAGQPQHF,TGTGCCGGGGGACAGGGGGCTGGTCAGCCCCAGCATTTT
TRBJ1-1,TRBV30,many,.,CAWSVGGHEAFF,TGTGCCTGGAGTGTTGGGGGACATGAAGCTTTCTTT
TRBJ2-7,TRBV30,many,.,CAWSRTDSYEQYF,TGTGCCTGGAGTCGGACAGACTCCTACGAGCAGTACTTC
TRBJ1-5,TRBV6-5,many,.,CASSSGRGNQPQHF,TGTGCCAGCAGTTCAGGTAGGGGCAATCAGCCCCAGCATTTT
TRBJ2-4,TRBV5-1,many,.,CASSLGSEVIQYF,TGCGCCAGCAGCTTGGGATCGGAGGTCATTCAGTACTTC
TRBJ1-1,TRBV28,many,.,CASSLAPPTVHTEAFF,TGTGCCAGCAGTTTAGCACCTCCGACAGTTCACACTGAAGCTTTCTTT
TRBJ2-7,TRBV15,many,.,CATSTGYATDRSGRSYEQYF,TGTGCCACCAGCACAGGATACGCTACGGATCGTAGTGGGCGCTCCTACGAGCAGTACTTC
TRBJ2-4,TRBV20-1,few,.,CSASRPARSQNIKYF,TGCAGTGCATCGAGACCGGCGAGGTCCCAAAACATTAAGTACTTC
TRBJ2-7,TRBV12-3/TRBV12-4,many,.,CASSLGVVHEQYF,TGTGCCAGCAGTTTGGGGGTTGTCCACGAGCAGTACTTC
TRBJ1-2,TRBV13,many,TRBD1,CASSAPTNFRQGEANYGYTF,TGTGCCAGCAGCGCCCCCACCAACTTTCGACAGGGGGAAGCTAACTATGGCTACACCTTC
TRBJ2-2,TRBV20-1,many,.,CSARAQTASYTGELFF,TGCAGTGCTAGAGCCCAGACTGCTAGTTACACCGGGGAGCTGTTTTTT
TRBJ2-3,TRBV19,few,.,CASREGHRLSTDTQYF,TGTGCCAGTAGAGAGGGACACCGACTTAGCACAGATACGCAGTATTTT
TRBJ1-2,TRBV10-3,.,TRBD1,CATTPGGNYGYTF,TGTGCCACGACCCCAGGGGGCAACTATGGCTACACCTTC
TRBJ2-7,TRBV12-3/TRBV12-4,many,TRBD1,CASSLDIDRVYEQYF,TGTGCCAGCAGTTTAGATATTGACAGGGTCTACGAGCAGTACTTC
TRBJ2-7,TRBV12-3/TRBV12-4,.,.,CAGGGYYEQYF,TGTGCCGGGGGGGGCTACTACGAGCAGTACTTC
TRBJ2-7,TRBV3-1,many,.,CASSQSDARANEQYF,TGTGCCAGCAGCCAAAGCGATGCTAGGGCTAACGAGCAGTACTTC
TRBJ1-2,TRBV6-5,many,.,CASSYSTGAYGYTF,TGTGCCAGCAGTTACTCAACGGGGGCGTATGGCTACACCTTC
TRBJ2-2,TRBV18,few,.,CASSPGATNTGELFF,TGTGCCAGCTCACCAGGGGCGACGAACACCGGGGAGCTGTTTTTT
TRBJ1-2,TRBV29-1,few,.,CSASRTYGYTF,TGCAGCGCCAGCCGCACCTATGGCTACACCTTC
TRBJ1-2,TRBV6-2/TRBV6-3,many,.,CASSPPKRQKYGYTF,TGTGCCAGCAGTCCACCCAAGAGACAGAAGTATGGCTACACCTTC
TRBJ1-2,TRBV6-1,many,.,CASTPAGNGYTF,TGTGCCAGCACACCCGCTGGCAATGGCTACACCTTC
TRBJ1-5,TRBV12-5,many,.,CASGLDFQPQHF,TGTGCTAGTGGTTTGGATTTTCAGCCCCAGCATTTT
TRBJ1-1,TRBV28,.,.,CASSDGYLVTFF,TGTGCCAGCAGTGACGGTTACCTCGTGACTTTCTTT
TRBJ1-5,TRBV12-3/TRBV12-4,many,.,CASTPRGLNQPQHF,TGTGCCAGCACCCCGCGGGGGCTTAATCAGCCCCAGCATTTT
TRBJ2-7,TRBV4-3,few,TRBD2,CASSQDLGLADYEQYF,TGCGCCAGCAGCCAAGATCTGGGACTAGCGGACTACGAGCAGTACTTC
TRBJ2-7,TRBV27,.,TRBD2,CASRDLAGVSYEQYF,TGTGCCAGCAGGGACTTAGCGGGGGTCTCCTACGAGCAGTACTTC
TRBJ2-5,TRBV28,many,.,CASSFVPGQGLGTQYF,TGTGCCAGCAGTTTCGTTCCGGGACAGGGACTAGGGACCCAGTACTTC
TRBJ2-6,TRBV27,many,.,CASSSLSVSPNVLTF,TGTGCCAGCAGTTCTCTATCCGTCTCCCCCAACGTCCTGACTTTC
TRBJ2-3,TRBV7-6,.,.,CASSLPRRRGQADTQYF,TGTGCCAGCAGCCTACCACGGAGGAGGGGGCAAGCAGATACGCAGTATTTT
TRBJ2-4,TRBV20-1,few,.,CSAPPRVNLAKNIQYF,TGCAGTGCGCCCCCGCGGGTCAATCTAGCCAAAAACATTCAGTACTTC
TRBJ1-2,TRBV4-1,many,.,CASSPRKPSTAPRFSGYTF,TGCGCCAGCAGCCCACGGAAGCCCTCGACAGCTCCCCGTTTCAGCGGCTACACCTTC
TRBJ1-2,TRBV29-1,many,.,CSVDRGGGGYTF,TGCAGCGTTGACCGGGGGGGCGGTGGCTACACCTTC
TRBJ2-7,TRBV12-3/TRBV12-4,many,TRBD2,CASTPGGGNTYEQYF,TGTGCCAGCACCCCAGGCGGGGGAAATACCTACGAGCAGTACTTC
TRBJ2-2,TRBV6-2/TRBV6-3,many,.,CASSYGTPGLVSSGELFF,TGTGCCAGCAGTTACGGGACACCCGGACTAGTCTCATCCGGGGAGCTGTTTTTT
TRBJ2-3,TRBV7-9,few,.,CASSRSRADTQYF,TGTGCCAGCAGCCGGAGCAGGGCAGATACGCAGTATTTT
TRBJ1-2,TRBV29-1,few,.,CSVEVVRITGNGLVEYGYTF,TGCAGCGTTGAAGTCGTGAGAATAACAGGGAATGGCCTGGTCGAGTATGGCTACACCTTC
TRBJ2-6,TRBV28,many,TRBD2,CASSSSGSSGANVLTF,TGTGCCAGCAGCTCCAGCGGGAGCTCTGGGGCCAACGTCCTGACTTTC
TRBJ2-7,TRBV4-1,many,.,CASSQVSFTYEQYF,TGCGCCAGCAGCCAAGTTTCTTTTACCTACGAGCAGTACTTC
TRBJ1-5,TRBV12-3/TRBV12-4,.,.,CASSLHERVRNQPQHF,TGTGCCAGCAGTTTACATGAAAGGGTCCGCAATCAGCCCCAGCATTTT
TRBJ1-2,TRBV20-1,.,.,CSARVDRTFGYTF,TGCAGTGCTAGAGTCGACCGGACGTTTGGCTACACCTTC
TRBJ2-7,TRBV29-1,many,TRBD1,CSGKDRGGEQYF,TGCAGCGGGAAGGACAGGGGGGGTGAGCAGTACTTC
TRBJ1-6,TRBV25-1,many,.,CASSGSSYNSPLHF,TGTGCCAGCAGCGGAAGCTCCTATAATTCACCCCTCCACTTT
TRBJ1-2,TRBV5-1,.,.,CASSPGRSTYGYTF,TGCGCCAGCAGCCCGGGGCGGTCCACCTATGGCTACACCTTC
TRBJ2-7,TRBV28,.,.,CASSVLRDDQYF,TGTGCCAGCAGCGTCTTAAGGGACGATCAGTACTTC
TRBJ2-2,TRBV28,many,.,CASRRRTNTGELFF,TGTGCCAGCAGGAGGAGAACGAACACCGGGGAGCTGTTTTTT
TRBJ2-7,TRBV19,many,.,CASSMDGNYYEQYF,TGTGCCAGTAGTATGGACGGGAACTATTACGAGCAGTACTTC
TRBJ1-2,TRBV30,many,.,CAWSQGHGYTF,TGTGCCTGGAGCCAGGGCCATGGCTACACCTTC
TRBJ2-7,TRBV13,.,.,CASSGGGHTYEQYF,TGTGCCAGCAGCGGAGGGGGACATACCTACGAGCAGTACTTC